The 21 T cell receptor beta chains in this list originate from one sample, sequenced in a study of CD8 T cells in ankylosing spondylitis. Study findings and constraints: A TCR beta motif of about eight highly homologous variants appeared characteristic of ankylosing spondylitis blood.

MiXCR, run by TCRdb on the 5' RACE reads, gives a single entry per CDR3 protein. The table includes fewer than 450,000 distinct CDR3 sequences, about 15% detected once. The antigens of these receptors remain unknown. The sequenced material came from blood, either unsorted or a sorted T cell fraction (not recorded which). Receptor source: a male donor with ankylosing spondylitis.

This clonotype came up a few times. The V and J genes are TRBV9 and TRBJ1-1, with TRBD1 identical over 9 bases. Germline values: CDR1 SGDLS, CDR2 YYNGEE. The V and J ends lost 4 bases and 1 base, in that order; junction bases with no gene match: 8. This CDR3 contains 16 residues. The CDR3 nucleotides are TGTGCCAGCAGCCGTGACAGGGGGACCCCGAACACTGAAGCTTTCTTT. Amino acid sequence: CASSRDRGTPNTEAFF.

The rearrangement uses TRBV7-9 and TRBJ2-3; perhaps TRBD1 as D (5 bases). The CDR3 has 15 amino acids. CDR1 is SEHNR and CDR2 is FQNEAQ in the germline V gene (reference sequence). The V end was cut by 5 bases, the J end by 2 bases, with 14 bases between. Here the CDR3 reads CASSPGLWDTDTQYF. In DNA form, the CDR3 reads TGTGCCAGCAGCCCAGGGTTGTGGGACACAGATACGCAGTATTTT.

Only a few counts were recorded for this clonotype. CDR3 in DNA: TGTGCCATTCATGACACAGGGGGTGAAGCTTTCTTT. Amino acid sequence: CAIHDTGGEAFF. The J gene is TRBJ1-1, the V gene TRBV6-6, with TRBD1 identical over 8 bases. The CDR3 consists of 12 residues. The V segment lost 10 bases and the J segment 7 bases; nucleotides outside the gene matches: 8. In germline, CDR1 is MNHNY, CDR2 SVGAGI (reference sequence).

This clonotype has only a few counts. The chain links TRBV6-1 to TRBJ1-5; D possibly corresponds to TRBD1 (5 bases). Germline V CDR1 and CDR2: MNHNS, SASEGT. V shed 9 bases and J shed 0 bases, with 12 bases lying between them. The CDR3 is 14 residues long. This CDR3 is CASGETVSNQPQHF. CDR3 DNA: TGTGCCAGTGGTGAGACAGTTAGCAATCAGCCCCAGCATTTT.

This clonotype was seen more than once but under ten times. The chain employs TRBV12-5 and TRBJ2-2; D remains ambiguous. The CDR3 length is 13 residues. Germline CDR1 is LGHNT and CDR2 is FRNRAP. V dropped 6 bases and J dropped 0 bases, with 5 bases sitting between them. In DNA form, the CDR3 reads TGTGCTAGTGGCCAATCGAACACCGGGGAGCTGTTTTTT. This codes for CASGQSNTGELFF.

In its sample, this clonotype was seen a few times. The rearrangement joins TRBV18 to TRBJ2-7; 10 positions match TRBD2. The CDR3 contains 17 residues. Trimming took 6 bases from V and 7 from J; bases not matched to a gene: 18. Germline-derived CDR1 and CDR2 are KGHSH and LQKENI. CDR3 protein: CASSPGGTSGRAGEQYF. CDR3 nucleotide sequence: TGTGCCAGCTCCCCCGGAGGAACAAGCGGGAGGGCCGGAGAGCAGTACTTC.

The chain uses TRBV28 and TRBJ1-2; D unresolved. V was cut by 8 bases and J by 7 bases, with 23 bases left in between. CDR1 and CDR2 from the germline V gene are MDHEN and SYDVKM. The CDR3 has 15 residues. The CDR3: CASQTPGASSFGYTF. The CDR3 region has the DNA TGTGCCAGCCAAACTCCAGGAGCCAGCTCATTTGGCTACACCTTC.

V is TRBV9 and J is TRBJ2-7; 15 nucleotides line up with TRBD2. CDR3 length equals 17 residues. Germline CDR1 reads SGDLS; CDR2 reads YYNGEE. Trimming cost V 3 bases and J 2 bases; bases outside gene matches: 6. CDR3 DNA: TGTGCCAGCAGCGGCGGACTAGCGGGAGGGTCCCCCTACGAGCAGTACTTC. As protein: CASSGGLAGGSPYEQYF.

The CDR3 region is CSAIQNRGNQPQHF. CDR3 sequence (DNA): TGCAGTGCTATTCAAAACAGGGGCAATCAGCCCCAGCATTTT. The rearrangement links TRBV20-1 to TRBJ1-5; maybe TRBD1 (6 bases). Germline lookup yields CDR1 DFQATT and CDR2 SNEGSKA (reference sequence). Trimming pared 4 bases from V and 2 bases from J, leaving 12 bases between. CDR3 size: 14 residues.

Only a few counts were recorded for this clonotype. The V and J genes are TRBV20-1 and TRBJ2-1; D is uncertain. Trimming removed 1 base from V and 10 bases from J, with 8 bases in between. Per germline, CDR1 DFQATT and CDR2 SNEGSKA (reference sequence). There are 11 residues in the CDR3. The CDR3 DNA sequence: TGCAGTGCTAGAGCCCTCGGCGAGCAGTTCTTC. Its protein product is CSARALGEQFF.

CDR3 protein: CASSSPPTSGRAGELFF. The CDR3 nucleotides are TGTGCCAGCAGCTCCCCGCCGACTAGCGGGAGGGCCGGGGAGCTGTTTTTT. V and J are TRBV7-2 and TRBJ2-2; TRBD2 agrees at 14 bases. V lost 4 bases, J lost 6 bases, and 7 bases stayed unmatched. This CDR3 comprises 17 residues. From germline, CDR1 is SGHTA and CDR2 FQGNSA.

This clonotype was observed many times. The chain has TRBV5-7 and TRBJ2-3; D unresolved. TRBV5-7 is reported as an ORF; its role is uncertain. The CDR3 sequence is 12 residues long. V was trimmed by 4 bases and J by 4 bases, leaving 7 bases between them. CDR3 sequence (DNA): TGTGCCAGCAGCGGGGTGGCAGATACGCAGTATTTT. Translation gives CASSGVADTQYF.

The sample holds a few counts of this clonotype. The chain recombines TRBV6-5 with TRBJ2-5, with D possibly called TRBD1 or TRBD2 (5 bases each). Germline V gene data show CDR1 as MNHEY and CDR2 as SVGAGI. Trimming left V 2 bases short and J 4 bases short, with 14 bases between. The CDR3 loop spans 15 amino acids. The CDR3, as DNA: TGTGCCAGCAGTTACCTAACGGGGCTGGGAGAGACCCAGTACTTC. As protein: CASSYLTGLGETQYF.

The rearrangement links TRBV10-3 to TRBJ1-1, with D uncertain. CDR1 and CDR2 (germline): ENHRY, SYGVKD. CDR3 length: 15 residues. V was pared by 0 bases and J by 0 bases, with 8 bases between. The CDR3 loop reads CAISESRVMNTEAFF. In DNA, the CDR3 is TGTGCCATCAGTGAGTCACGGGTAATGAACACTGAAGCTTTCTTT.

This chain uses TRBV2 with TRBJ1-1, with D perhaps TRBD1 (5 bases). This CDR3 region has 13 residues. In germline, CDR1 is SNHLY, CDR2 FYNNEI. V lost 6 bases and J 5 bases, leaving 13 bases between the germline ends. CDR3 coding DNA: TGTGCCAGCAGATCCGACAGAGGAACTGAAGCTTTCTTT. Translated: CASRSDRGTEAFF. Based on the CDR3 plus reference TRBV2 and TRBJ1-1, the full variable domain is EPEVTQTPSHQVTQMGQEVILRCVPISNHLYFYWYRQILGQKVEFLVSFYNNEISEKSEIFDDQFSVERPDGSNFTLKIRSTKLEDSAMYFCASRSDRGTEAFFGQGTRLTVV.

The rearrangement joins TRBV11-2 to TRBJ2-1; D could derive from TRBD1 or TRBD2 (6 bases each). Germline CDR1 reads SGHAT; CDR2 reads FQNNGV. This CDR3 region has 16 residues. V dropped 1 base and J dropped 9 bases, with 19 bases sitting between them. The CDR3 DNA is TGTGCCAGCAGCTTAGTAGTGGGGGGCGGCTTGGGTGAGCAGTTCTTC. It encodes CASSLVVGGGLGEQFF.

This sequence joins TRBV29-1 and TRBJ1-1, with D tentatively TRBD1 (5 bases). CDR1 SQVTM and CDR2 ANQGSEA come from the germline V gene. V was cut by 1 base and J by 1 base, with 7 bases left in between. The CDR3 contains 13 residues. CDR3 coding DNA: TGCAGCGTTGAAGGGACACGGAACACTGAAGCTTTCTTT. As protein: CSVEGTRNTEAFF.

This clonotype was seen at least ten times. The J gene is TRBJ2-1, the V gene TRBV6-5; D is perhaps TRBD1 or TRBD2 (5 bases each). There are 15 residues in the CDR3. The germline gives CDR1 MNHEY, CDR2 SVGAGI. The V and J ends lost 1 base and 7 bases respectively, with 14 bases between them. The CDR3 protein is CASSYYRSGRNEQFF. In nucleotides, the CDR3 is TGTGCCAGCAGTTACTATCGGTCGGGGCGGAATGAGCAGTTCTTC.

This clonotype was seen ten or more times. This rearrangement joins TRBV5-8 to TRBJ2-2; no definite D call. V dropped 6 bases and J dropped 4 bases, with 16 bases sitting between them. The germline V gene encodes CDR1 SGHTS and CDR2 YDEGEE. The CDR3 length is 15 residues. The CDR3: CASNLLPGPTGELFF. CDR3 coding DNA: TGTGCCAGCAACCTTCTCCCAGGACCCACCGGGGAGCTGTTTTTT.

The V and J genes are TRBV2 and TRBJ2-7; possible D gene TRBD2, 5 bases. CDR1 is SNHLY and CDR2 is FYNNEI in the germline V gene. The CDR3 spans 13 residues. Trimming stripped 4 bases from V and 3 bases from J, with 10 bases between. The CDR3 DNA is TGTGCCAGCAGTGGCGTGGGAGACTACGAGCAGTACTTC. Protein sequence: CASSGVGDYEQYF.

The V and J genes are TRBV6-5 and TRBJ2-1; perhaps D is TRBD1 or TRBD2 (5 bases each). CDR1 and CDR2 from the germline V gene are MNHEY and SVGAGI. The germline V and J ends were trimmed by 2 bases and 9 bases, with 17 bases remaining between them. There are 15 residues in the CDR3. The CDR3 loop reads CASSYGGAGSGEQFF. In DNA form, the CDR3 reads TGTGCCAGCAGTTACGGTGGGGCGGGTAGTGGTGAGCAGTTCTTC.